The following is a T cell receptor (beta chain) sequence with its context. Its target is unknown. Evenly divided among several immunoSEQ plates was the genomic DNA of each subset. The data were produced by immunoSEQ multiplex PCR, yet TCRdb's version contains in-frame clones alone and is incomplete. The sample contains under 1 million clones, 90% to 95% of which appear only once. This entry is derived from a study of shared clonotypes between healthy human individuals. This CDR3 is built from 16 residues. In germline, CDR1 is LNHDA, CDR2 SQIVND (reference sequence). Germline trimming cut 3 bases from V and 6 bases from J; bases unmatched to any gene: 9. Study conclusions and caveats: Shared across a handful of donors were around 5% of the naive CD4 clonotypes. Relative to their counterparts shared across all four donors, non-shared clonotypes exhibited diminished generation probabilities.

The naive CD8 population came from CD45RO-negative cells selected for CCR7, without terminally differentiated effector memory CD45RA+ cells. The chain has TRBV19 and TRBJ2-1; TRBD2 aligns across 9 bases. The TCR was taken from a man aged 25-45 years in good health. The sample was naive CD8+ T cells sorted from blood. DNA of the CDR3: TGTGCCAGTAGTATTTCCGGGACTAGCTTCGGCAATGAGCAGTTCTTC. This translates into CASSISGTSFGNEQFF.